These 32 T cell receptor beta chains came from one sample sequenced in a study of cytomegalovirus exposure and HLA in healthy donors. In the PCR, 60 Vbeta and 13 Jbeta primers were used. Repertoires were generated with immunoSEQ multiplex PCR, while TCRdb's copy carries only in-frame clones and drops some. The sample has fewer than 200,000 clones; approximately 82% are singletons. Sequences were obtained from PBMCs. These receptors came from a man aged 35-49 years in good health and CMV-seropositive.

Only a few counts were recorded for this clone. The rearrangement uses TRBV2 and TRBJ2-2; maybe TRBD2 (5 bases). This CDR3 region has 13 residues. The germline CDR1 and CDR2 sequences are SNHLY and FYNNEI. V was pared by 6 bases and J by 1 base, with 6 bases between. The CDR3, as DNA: TGTGCCAGCAGCCGGGAGAACACCGGGGAGCTGTTTTTT. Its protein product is CASSRENTGELFF.

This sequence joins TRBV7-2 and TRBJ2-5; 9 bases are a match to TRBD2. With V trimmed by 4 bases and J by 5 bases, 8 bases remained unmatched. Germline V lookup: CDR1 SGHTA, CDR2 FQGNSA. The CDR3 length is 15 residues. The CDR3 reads CASSYPSGRRETQYF. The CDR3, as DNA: TGTGCCAGCAGCTACCCAAGCGGGAGGAGGGAGACCCAGTACTTC.

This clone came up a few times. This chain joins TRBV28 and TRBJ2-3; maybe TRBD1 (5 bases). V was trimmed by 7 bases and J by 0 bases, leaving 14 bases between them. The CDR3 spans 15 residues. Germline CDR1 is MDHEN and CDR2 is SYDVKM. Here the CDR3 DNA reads TGTGCCAGCACCCGCCCAGGGTTCAGCACAGATACGCAGTATTTT. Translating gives CASTRPGFSTDTQYF.

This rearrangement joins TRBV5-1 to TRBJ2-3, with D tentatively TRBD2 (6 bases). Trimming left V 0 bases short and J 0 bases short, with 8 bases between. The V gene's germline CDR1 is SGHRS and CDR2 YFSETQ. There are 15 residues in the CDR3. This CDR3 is CASSLGAGSTDTQYF. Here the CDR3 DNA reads TGCGCCAGCAGCTTGGGGGCGGGGAGCACAGATACGCAGTATTTT.

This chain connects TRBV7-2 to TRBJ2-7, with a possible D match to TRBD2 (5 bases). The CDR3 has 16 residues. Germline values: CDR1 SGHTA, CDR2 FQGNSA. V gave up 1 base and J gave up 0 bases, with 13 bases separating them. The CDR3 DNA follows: TGTGCCAGCAGCTTAGATGGGAGCCGGAGCTCCTACGAGCAGTACTTC. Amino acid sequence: CASSLDGSRSSYEQYF.

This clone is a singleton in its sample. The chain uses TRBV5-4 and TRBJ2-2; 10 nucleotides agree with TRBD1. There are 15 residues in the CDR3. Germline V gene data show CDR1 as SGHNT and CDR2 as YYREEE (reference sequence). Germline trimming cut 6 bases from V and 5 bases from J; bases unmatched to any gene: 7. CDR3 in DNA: TGTGCCAGCACCTTAGACAGGGGGCGGACCGGGGAGCTGTTTTTT. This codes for CASTLDRGRTGELFF.

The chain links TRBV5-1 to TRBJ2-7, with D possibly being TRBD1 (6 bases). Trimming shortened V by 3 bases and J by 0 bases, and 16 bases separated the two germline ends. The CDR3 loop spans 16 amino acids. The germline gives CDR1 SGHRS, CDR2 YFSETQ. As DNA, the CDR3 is TGCGCCAGCAGCTCCTCCCACGGACAGCCCTCCTACGAGCAGTACTTC. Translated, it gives CASSSSHGQPSYEQYF.

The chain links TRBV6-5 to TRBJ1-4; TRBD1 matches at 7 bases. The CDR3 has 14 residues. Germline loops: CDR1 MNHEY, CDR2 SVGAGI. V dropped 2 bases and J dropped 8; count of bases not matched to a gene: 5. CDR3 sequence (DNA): TGTGCCAGCAGTTACAGGGGGCGAGCGGAAAAACTGTTTTTT. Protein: CASSYRGRAEKLFF.

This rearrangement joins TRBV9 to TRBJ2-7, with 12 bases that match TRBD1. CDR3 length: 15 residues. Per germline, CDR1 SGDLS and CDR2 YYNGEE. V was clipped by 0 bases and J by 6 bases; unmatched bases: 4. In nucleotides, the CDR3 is TGTGCCAGCAGCGTAGGGGGACAGGGGGCATCCGAGCAGTACTTC. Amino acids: CASSVGGQGASEQYF.

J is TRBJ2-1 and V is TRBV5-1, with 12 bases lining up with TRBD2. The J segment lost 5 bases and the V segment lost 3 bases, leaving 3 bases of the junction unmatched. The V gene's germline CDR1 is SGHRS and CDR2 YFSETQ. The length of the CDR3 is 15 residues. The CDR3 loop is CASSYLAGGDNEQFF. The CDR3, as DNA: TGCGCCAGCAGCTATCTAGCGGGAGGGGACAATGAGCAGTTCTTC.

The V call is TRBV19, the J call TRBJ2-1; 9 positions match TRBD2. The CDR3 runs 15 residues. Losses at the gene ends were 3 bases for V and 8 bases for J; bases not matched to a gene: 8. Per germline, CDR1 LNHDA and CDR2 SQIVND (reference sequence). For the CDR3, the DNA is TGTGCCAGTAGTATCGGTAGCGGGAGCCTCCATGAGCAGTTCTTC. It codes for CASSIGSGSLHEQFF. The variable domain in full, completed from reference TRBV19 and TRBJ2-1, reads DGGITQSPKYLFRKEGQNVTLSCEQNLNHDAMYWYRQDPGQGLRLIYYSQIVNDFQKGDIAEGYSVSREKKESFPLTVTSAQKNPTAFYLCASSIGSGSLHEQFFGPGTRLTVL.

The DNA of the CDR3 is TGCGCCAGCAGCCAAGGGCGTGGGACAGGGGGTGAAAAACTGTTTTTT. It is translated as CASSQGRGTGGEKLFF. The chain has TRBV4-1 and TRBJ1-4; the match to TRBD1 covers 11 bases. V was pared by 1 base and J by 7 bases, with 5 bases of the junction left unmatched. From germline, CDR1 is MGHRA and CDR2 YSYEKL. The CDR3 consists of 16 residues.

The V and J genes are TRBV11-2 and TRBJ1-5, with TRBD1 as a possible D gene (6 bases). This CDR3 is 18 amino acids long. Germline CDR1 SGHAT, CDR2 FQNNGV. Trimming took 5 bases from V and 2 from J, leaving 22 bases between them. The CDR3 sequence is CASSEAPQGGDGNQPQHF. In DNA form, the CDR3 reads TGTGCCAGCAGCGAGGCCCCACAGGGTGGTGATGGCAATCAGCCCCAGCATTTT.

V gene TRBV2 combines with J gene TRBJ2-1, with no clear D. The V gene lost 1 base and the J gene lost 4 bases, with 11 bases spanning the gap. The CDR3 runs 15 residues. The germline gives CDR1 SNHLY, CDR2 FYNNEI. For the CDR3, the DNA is TGTGCCAGCAGTGAAGAAAGCAGGTCTTACAATGAGCAGTTCTTC. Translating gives CASSEESRSYNEQFF.

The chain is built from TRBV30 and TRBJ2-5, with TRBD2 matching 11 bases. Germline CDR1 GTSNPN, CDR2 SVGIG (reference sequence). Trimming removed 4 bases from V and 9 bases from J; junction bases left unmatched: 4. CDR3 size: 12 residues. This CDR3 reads CAWTATSGAQYF. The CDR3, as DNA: TGTGCCTGGACAGCGACTAGCGGGGCCCAGTACTTC. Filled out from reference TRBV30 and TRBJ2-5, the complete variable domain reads SQTIHQWPATLVQPVGSPLSLECTVEGTSNPNLYWYRQAAGRGLQLLFYSVGIGQISSEVPQNLSASRPQDRQFILSSKKLLLSDSGFYLCAWTATSGAQYFGPGTRLLVL.

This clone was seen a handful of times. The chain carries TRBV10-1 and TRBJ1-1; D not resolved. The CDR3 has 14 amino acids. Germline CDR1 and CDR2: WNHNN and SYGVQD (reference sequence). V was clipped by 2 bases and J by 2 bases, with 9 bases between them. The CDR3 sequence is CASSEAGDNTEAFF. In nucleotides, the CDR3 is TGCGCCAGCAGTGAGGCCGGGGATAACACTGAAGCTTTCTTT.

In DNA form, the CDR3 reads TGTGCCAGCAGCCGACTAGCGGGAGTCCAGTTCTCCGAGCAGTACTTC. Translation gives CASSRLAGVQFSEQYF. This chain joins TRBV7-6 and TRBJ2-7; 12 nucleotides line up with TRBD2. The germline CDR1 and CDR2 sequences are SGHVS and FNYEAQ. The CDR3 is 16 amino acids. V shed 5 bases, J shed 6 bases, and the junction held 11 bases outside the gene matches.

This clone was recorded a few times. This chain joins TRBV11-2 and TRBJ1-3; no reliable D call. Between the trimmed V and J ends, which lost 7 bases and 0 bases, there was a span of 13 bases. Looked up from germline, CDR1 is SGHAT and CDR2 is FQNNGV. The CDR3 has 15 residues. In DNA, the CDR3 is TGTGCCAGCACCCTGACTCCGCTCTCTGGAAACACCATATATTTT. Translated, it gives CASTLTPLSGNTIYF.

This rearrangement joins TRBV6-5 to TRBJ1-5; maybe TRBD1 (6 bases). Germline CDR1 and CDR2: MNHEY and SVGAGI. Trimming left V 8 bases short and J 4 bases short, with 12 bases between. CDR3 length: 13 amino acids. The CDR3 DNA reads TGTGCCAGCTCCCAGGGGAGAAATCAGCCCCAGCATTTT. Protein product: CASSQGRNQPQHF.

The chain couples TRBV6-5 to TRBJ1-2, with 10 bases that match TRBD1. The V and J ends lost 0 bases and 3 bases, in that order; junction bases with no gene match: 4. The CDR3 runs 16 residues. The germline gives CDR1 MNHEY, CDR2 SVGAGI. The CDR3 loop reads CASSYSKDRGDYGYTF. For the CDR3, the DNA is TGTGCCAGCAGTTACTCGAAGGACAGGGGGGACTATGGCTACACCTTC.

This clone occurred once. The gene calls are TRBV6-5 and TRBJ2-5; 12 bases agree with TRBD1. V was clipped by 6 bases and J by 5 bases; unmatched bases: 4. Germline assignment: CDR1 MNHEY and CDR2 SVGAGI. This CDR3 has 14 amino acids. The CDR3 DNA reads TGTGCCAGCAGACGGGACAGGGGGCAGGAGACCCAGTACTTC. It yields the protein CASRRDRGQETQYF.

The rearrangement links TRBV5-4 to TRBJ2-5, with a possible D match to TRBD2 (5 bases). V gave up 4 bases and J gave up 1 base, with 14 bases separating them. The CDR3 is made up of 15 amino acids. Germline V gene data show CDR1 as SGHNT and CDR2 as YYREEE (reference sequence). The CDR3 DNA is TGTGCCAGCAGCCCCGGCGCTAGCCGCCAAGAGACCCAGTACTTC. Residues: CASSPGASRQETQYF.

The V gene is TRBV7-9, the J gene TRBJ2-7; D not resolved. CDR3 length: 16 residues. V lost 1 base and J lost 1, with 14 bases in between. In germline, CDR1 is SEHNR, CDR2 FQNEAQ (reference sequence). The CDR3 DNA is TGTGCCAGCAGCTTAGGTCCAGAAAGAGGATCCTACGAGCAGTACTTC. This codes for CASSLGPERGSYEQYF.

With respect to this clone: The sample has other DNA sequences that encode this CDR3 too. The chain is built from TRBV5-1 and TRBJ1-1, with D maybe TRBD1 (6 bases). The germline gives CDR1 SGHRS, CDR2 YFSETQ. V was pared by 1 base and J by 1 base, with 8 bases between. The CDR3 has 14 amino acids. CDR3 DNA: TGCGCCAGCAGCTTGTTGACAGGGAACACTGAAGCTTTCTTT. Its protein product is CASSLLTGNTEAFF.

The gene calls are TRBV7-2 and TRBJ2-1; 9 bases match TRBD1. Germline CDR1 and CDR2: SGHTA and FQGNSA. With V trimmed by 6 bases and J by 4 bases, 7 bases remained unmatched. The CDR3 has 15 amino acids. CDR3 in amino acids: CASRYRDRAYNEQFF. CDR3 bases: TGTGCCAGCAGATACCGGGACAGGGCTTACAATGAGCAGTTCTTC.

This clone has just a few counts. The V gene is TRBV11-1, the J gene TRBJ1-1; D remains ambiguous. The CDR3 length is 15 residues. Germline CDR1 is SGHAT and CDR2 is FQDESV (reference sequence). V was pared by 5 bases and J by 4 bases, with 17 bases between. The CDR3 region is CASSLGRVGLTEAFF. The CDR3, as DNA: TGTGCCAGCAGCCTTGGGAGGGTAGGGCTCACTGAAGCTTTCTTT. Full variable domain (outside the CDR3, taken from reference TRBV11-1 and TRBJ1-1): EAEVAQSPRYKITEKSQAVAFWCDPISGHATLYWYRQILGQGPELLVQFQDESVVDDSQLPKDRFSAERLKGVDSTLKIQPAELGDSAMYLCASSLGRVGLTEAFFGQGTRLTVV.

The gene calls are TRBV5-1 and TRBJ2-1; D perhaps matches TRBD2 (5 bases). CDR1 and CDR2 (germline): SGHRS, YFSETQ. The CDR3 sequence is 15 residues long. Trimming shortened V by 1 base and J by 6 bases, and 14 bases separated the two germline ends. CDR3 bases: TGCGCCAGCAGCTTGCGCCCCGGACTTTCCAATGAGCAGTTCTTC. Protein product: CASSLRPGLSNEQFF.

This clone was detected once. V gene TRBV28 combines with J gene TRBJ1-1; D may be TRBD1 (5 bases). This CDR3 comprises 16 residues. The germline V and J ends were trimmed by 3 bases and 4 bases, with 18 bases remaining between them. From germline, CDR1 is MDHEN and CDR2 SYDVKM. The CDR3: CASSFPSPGGPTEAFF. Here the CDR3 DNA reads TGTGCCAGCAGTTTTCCCAGTCCCGGGGGTCCCACTGAAGCTTTCTTT. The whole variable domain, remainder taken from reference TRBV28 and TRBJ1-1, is DVKVTQSSRYLVKRTGEKVFLECVQDMDHENMFWYRQDPGLGLRLIYFSYDVKMKEKGDIPEGYSVSREKKERFSLILESASTNQTSMYLCASSFPSPGGPTEAFFGQGTRLTVV.

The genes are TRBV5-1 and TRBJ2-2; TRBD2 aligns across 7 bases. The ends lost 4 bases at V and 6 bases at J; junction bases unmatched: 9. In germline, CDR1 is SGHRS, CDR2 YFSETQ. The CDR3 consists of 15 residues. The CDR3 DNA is TGCGCCAGCAGCCCCCAAGCGGGAAGGGCCGGGGAGCTGTTTTTT. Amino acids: CASSPQAGRAGELFF.

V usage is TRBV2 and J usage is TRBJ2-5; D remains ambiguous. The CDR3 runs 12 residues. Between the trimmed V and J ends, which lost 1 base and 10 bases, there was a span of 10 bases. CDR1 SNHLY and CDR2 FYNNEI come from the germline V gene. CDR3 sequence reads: CASSEDRVFQYF. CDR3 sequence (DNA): TGTGCCAGCAGTGAAGACCGAGTTTTCCAGTACTTC.

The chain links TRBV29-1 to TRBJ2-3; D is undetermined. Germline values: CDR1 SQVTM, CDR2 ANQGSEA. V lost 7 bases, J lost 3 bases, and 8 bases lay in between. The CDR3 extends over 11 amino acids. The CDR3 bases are TGCAGCGCCGCCCAGACAGATACGCAGTATTTT. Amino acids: CSAAQTDTQYF.

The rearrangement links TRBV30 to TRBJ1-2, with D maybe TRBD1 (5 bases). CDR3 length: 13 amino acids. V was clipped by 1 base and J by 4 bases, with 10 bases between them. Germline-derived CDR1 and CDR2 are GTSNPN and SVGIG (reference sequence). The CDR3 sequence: CAWSGGGTYGYTF. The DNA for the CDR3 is TGTGCCTGGAGTGGGGGGGGGACCTATGGCTACACCTTC.